The T cell receptor beta chain described here comes from a study of blood T cell repertoires in COVID-19. The germline V gene encodes CDR1 MNHEY and CDR2 SMNVEV (reference sequence). The germline V and J ends were trimmed by 4 bases and 4 bases, with 16 bases remaining between them. The CDR3 loop spans 15 amino acids. The participants were between about 18 and 95 years old and came from 20 to 30 US areas. Symptom resolution, clearance, or two negative PCRs marked donors in Cohort 3 as recovered. In the original workflow: Estimates of nucleated cell counts were drawn from the amplification of reference gene primers. Sequencing was performed with immunoSEQ multiplex PCR; in TCRdb, only in-frame clones are kept and a portion is missing. V, J and clone size derive from that table, while D and trimming were established from the DNA sequence. The sample holds 250,000 to 300,000 clones, approximately 83% seen once.

This TCR derives from a woman in her forties or fifties who had recovered from COVID-19. Sequenced input: PBMCs or T cells enriched from blood (not recorded which). V and J are TRBV27 and TRBJ1-2; tentatively, D is TRBD1 (6 bases). The CDR3 DNA is TGTGCCAGCAGTTCGTCAGGGGAGCGAGTCTATGGCTACACCTTC. Amino acids: CASSSSGERVYGYTF.